Below, 27 T cell receptor beta chains from the same sample are listed, as sequenced in a study of graft-versus-host responses after intestinal transplantation. Which antigens these TCRs recognize remains unknown. The assay was immunoSEQ multiplex PCR, and TCRdb's table has in-frame clones only and misses some. The data show tens of thousands of clones, roughly 91% seen once. This specimen consisted of unstimulated CD4+ T cells sorted from spleen or lymph node cells, obtained before intestinal transplant. These TCRs come from a human donor who received an intestinal transplant.

This clone was recorded a few times. The V call is TRBV7-9, the J call TRBJ1-1; D gene ambiguous. Trimming cost V 1 base and J 8 bases, with 11 bases left between them. The CDR3 is 13 amino acids. CDR1 SEHNR and CDR2 FQNEAQ come from the germline V gene (reference sequence). The CDR3 DNA reads as TGTGCCAGCAGCTTAGAGGCTGGCAGGGAAGCTTTCTTT. Amino acid sequence: CASSLEAGREAFF.

The chain recombines TRBV4-2 with TRBJ2-1; D gene unclear. Germline V lookup: CDR1 LGHNA, CDR2 YNFKEQ. The V gene lost 1 base and the J gene lost 4 bases, with 14 bases spanning the gap. This CDR3 spans 16 amino acids. The CDR3 loop reads CASSQVPGSSYNEQFF. CDR3 DNA: TGTGCCAGCAGCCAAGTTCCAGGCTCATCTTACAATGAGCAGTTCTTC.

CDR3 sequence: CASSLRQGAGNTIYF. In DNA form, the CDR3 reads TGCGCCAGCAGCTTGCGACAGGGAGCTGGAAACACCATATATTTT. This chain uses TRBV5-1 with TRBJ1-3, with 7 positions matching TRBD1. This CDR3 is 15 amino acids long. V was clipped by 1 base and J by 2 bases; unmatched bases: 3. The germline V gene encodes CDR1 SGHRS and CDR2 YFSETQ.

This clone appeared once. V gene TRBV15 combines with J gene TRBJ2-7, with D possibly being TRBD1 (5 bases). Trimming stripped 3 bases from V and 2 bases from J, with 14 bases between. The CDR3 contains 15 residues. In germline, CDR1 is LNHNV, CDR2 YYDKDF (reference sequence). The CDR3 nucleotides are TGTGCCACCAGCAGGGAAAGGCAGGGTACCTACGAGCAGTACTTC. Amino acid sequence: CATSRERQGTYEQYF.

The rearrangement uses TRBV6-1 and TRBJ2-7; a weak D match, TRBD1 (7 bases). Germline CDR1 MNHNS, CDR2 SASEGT. Trimming pared 2 bases from V and 0 bases from J, leaving 11 bases between. The CDR3 is 15 amino acids. The CDR3 region is CASSESGGISYEQYF. DNA for the CDR3: TGTGCCAGCAGTGAATCAGGGGGGATCTCCTACGAGCAGTACTTC.

The V and J genes are TRBV19 and TRBJ2-2, with 9 positions matching TRBD1. The germline gives CDR1 LNHDA, CDR2 SQIVND (reference sequence). The CDR3 is 16 amino acids. The J segment lost 3 bases and the V segment lost 5 bases, leaving 7 bases of the junction unmatched. The chain's CDR3 is CASSARQGGDTGELFF. CDR3 DNA: TGTGCCAGTAGTGCCCGACAGGGGGGAGACACCGGGGAGCTGTTTTTT.

The rearrangement links TRBV19 to TRBJ2-4; TRBD1 agrees at 7 bases. Per germline, CDR1 LNHDA and CDR2 SQIVND (reference sequence). V gave up 9 bases and J gave up 0 bases; unmatched junction bases: 20. There are 19 residues in the CDR3. The CDR3 sequence: CASSGRVRTGQLAKNIQYF. Written as DNA, the CDR3 is TGTGCCAGCAGTGGTCGCGTGCGGACAGGACAACTAGCCAAAAACATTCAGTACTTC.

The J gene is TRBJ2-5, the V gene TRBV29-1; tentatively, D is TRBD1 (5 bases). V was clipped by 2 bases and J by 5 bases, with 9 bases between them. Germline V CDR1 and CDR2: SQVTM, ANQGSEA. The CDR3 runs to 12 residues. This CDR3 reads CSVEQGMETQYF. CDR3 in DNA: TGCAGCGTTGAACAGGGTATGGAGACCCAGTACTTC. The variable domain in full, completed from reference TRBV29-1 and TRBJ2-5, reads SAVISQKPSRDICQRGTSLTIQCQVDSQVTMMFWYRQQPGQSLTLIATANQGSEATYESGFVIDKFPISRPNLTFSTLTVSNMSPEDSSIYLCSVEQGMETQYFGPGTRLLVL.

The chain has TRBV4-3 and TRBJ1-4, with a possible D match to TRBD1 (5 bases). The CDR3 has 14 residues. The germline V gene encodes CDR1 LGHNA and CDR2 YSLEER. V dropped 6 bases and J dropped 8 bases, with 16 bases sitting between them. The CDR3 bases are TGCGCCAGCAGGGCGGGGCCGTCGGAAGAAAAACTGTTTTTT. Amino acids: CASRAGPSEEKLFF.

This chain connects TRBV5-1 to TRBJ2-1; 7 bases line up with TRBD2. The CDR3 sequence is 14 residues long. Trimming took 6 bases from V and 2 from J; bases not matched to a gene: 5. Germline values: CDR1 SGHRS, CDR2 YFSETQ. Here the CDR3 DNA reads TGCGCCAGCACCGATGGGAGGGCCTACAATGAGCAGTTCTTC. Translating gives CASTDGRAYNEQFF.

The V and J genes are TRBV6-1 and TRBJ1-2; D may be TRBD1 (6 bases). The CDR3 sequence is 17 residues long. Germline loops: CDR1 MNHNS, CDR2 SASEGT. Deletions cut 0 bases from V and 4 bases from J, with 18 bases between. CDR3 DNA sequence: TGTGCCAGCAGTGAAGCGCTCGAGGGGGGGCGTTTCTATGGCTACACCTTC. Translated: CASSEALEGGRFYGYTF.

The chain links TRBV27 to TRBJ2-1, with TRBD2 matching 13 bases. Germline V gives CDR1 MNHEY, CDR2 SMNVEV (reference sequence). V was clipped by 6 bases and J by 5 bases; unmatched bases: 7. The CDR3 runs 16 residues. The CDR3 here is CASSLIGTSGDNEQFF. DNA of the CDR3: TGTGCCAGCAGCTTAATTGGGACTAGCGGGGACAATGAGCAGTTCTTC.

V is TRBV7-2 and J is TRBJ2-7; 7 bases are shared with TRBD1. The CDR3 length is 14 residues. The V and J ends lost 4 bases and 3 bases, in that order; junction bases with no gene match: 6. The germline V gene has CDR1 SGHTA and CDR2 FQGNSA. The CDR3 DNA sequence: TGTGCCAGCAGCTCTATGACAGGGTACTACGAGCAGTACTTC. Translating gives CASSSMTGYYEQYF. Together with reference TRBV7-2 and TRBJ2-7, the CDR3 gives the full variable domain: GAGVSQSPSNKVTEKGKDVELRCDPISGHTALYWYRQSLGQGLEFLIYFQGNSAPDKSGLPSDRFSAERTGGSVSTLTIQRTQQEDSAVYLCASSSMTGYYEQYFGPGTRLTVT.

A single count supports this clone. The genes are TRBV30 and TRBJ1-2, with 9 bases aligning to TRBD1. Germline CDR1 reads GTSNPN; CDR2 reads SVGIG (reference sequence). CDR3 size: 16 residues. Trimming cost V 0 bases and J 8 bases; bases outside gene matches: 13. The CDR3 DNA reads as TGTGCCTGGAGTGTACTGTTTGGGGGACAGGGTGAGGGCTACACCTTC. It translates to CAWSVLFGGQGEGYTF.

The V call is TRBV7-2, the J call TRBJ1-2; 7 nucleotides agree with TRBD1. The germline V gene has CDR1 SGHTA and CDR2 FQGNSA. There are 17 residues in the CDR3. Trimming removed 0 bases from V and 6 bases from J; junction bases left unmatched: 13. The CDR3 loop is CASSLALVAVGGDGYTF. CDR3 bases: TGTGCCAGCAGCTTAGCTCTCGTGGCGGTAGGGGGCGATGGCTACACCTTC.

The chain employs TRBV28 and TRBJ1-6; 11 bases agree with TRBD1. V dropped 4 bases and J dropped 10; count of bases not matched to a gene: 6. The CDR3 is 15 residues long. Germline V lookup: CDR1 MDHEN, CDR2 SYDVKM. The CDR3, as DNA: TGTGCCAGCAGTTCCTCCCGGGACAGGGGGTCACCCCTCCACTTT. Its translation: CASSSSRDRGSPLHF.

The CDR3 region is CASSHPRAGPSGANVLTF. CDR3 nucleotide sequence: TGCGCCAGCAGTCATCCGAGAGCAGGTCCCTCTGGGGCCAACGTCCTGACTTTC. This chain uses TRBV23-1 with TRBJ2-6, with D uncertain. TRBV23-1 is an ORF for which the function is uncertain. Trimming removed 3 bases at V and 0 bases at J, with 15 bases between. The CDR3 has 18 residues.

V gene TRBV30 combines with J gene TRBJ1-1, with D possibly matching TRBD1 (5 bases). The CDR3 contains 13 residues. V lost 5 bases to trimming and J lost 5 bases, with 15 bases between them. Germline-derived CDR1 and CDR2 are GTSNPN and SVGIG (reference sequence). CDR3 sequence reads: CAWDRGYRTEAFF. CDR3 nucleotide sequence: TGTGCCTGGGATCGGGGGTACCGGACTGAAGCTTTCTTT.

This rearrangement joins TRBV6-5 to TRBJ1-1, with D unclear. V lost 2 bases and J lost 0, with 10 bases in between. The V gene's germline CDR1 is MNHEY and CDR2 SVGAGI. The CDR3 contains 15 residues. The CDR3 loop is CASSYVSRMNTEAFF. In DNA form, the CDR3 reads TGTGCCAGCAGTTACGTCTCCAGGATGAACACTGAAGCTTTCTTT.

The CDR3 DNA sequence: TGTGCCAGTAGCCGATACGGGGTAGCGGGGGGGAATGAGCAGTTCTTC. Its translation: CASSRYGVAGGNEQFF. The genes are TRBV19 and TRBJ2-1; TRBD2 aligns across 11 bases. J gave up 7 bases and V 6 bases, and 11 bases lay outside the gene matches. This CDR3 is 16 amino acids long. In germline, CDR1 is LNHDA, CDR2 SQIVND (reference sequence).

V is TRBV10-3 and J is TRBJ2-2; 7 nucleotides agree with TRBD1. Germline loops: CDR1 ENHRY, CDR2 SYGVKD. With 11 bases clipped from V and 6 bases from J, the junction kept 9 bases outside the gene matches. The CDR3 loop spans 13 amino acids. The chain's CDR3 is CASLQGVPGELFF. The CDR3 DNA is TGTGCCTCGTTGCAGGGGGTACCCGGGGAGCTGTTTTTT.

J is TRBJ2-2 and V is TRBV7-2; 7 nucleotides match TRBD1. Unmatched junction bases numbered 6, after V lost 4 bases and J lost 4 bases. CDR3 length: 15 amino acids. Germline V gene lookup returns CDR1 SGHTA and CDR2 FQGNSA. The DNA of the CDR3 is TGTGCCAGCAGCTACACATCAGGGGGCACCGGGGAGCTGTTTTTT. Amino acid sequence: CASSYTSGGTGELFF.

This chain joins TRBV28 and TRBJ1-6; 7 bases agree with TRBD1. Germline assignment: CDR1 MDHEN and CDR2 SYDVKM. The CDR3 has 17 amino acids. The CDR3 loop reads CATSRRGFTGVDSPLHF. In DNA form, the CDR3 reads TGTGCTACCAGCAGGCGAGGGTTTACAGGGGTTGATTCACCCCTCCACTTT.

The chain links TRBV10-2 to TRBJ1-1, with D perhaps matching TRBD1 (6 bases). The germline CDR1 and CDR2 sequences are WSHSY and SAAADI. The CDR3 has 13 residues. Deletions cut 5 bases from V and 5 bases from J, with 12 bases between. Written as DNA, the CDR3 is TGCGCCAGCAGTTACAGGGATGGGACTGAAGCTTTCTTT. This codes for CASSYRDGTEAFF.

The chain employs TRBV5-1 and TRBJ2-7; D perhaps matches TRBD1 (5 bases). Germline V gives CDR1 SGHRS, CDR2 YFSETQ. The V end lost 0 bases, the J end lost 2 bases, and 9 bases lay between the germline ends. This CDR3 is built from 14 residues. Here the CDR3 reads CASSLGQPPYEQYF. CDR3 nucleotide sequence: TGCGCCAGCAGCTTGGGACAGCCCCCCTACGAGCAGTACTTC.

Here the CDR3 reads CASSIFERGASTDTQYF. DNA for the CDR3: TGTGCCAGTAGTATATTTGAGCGGGGGGCTAGCACAGATACGCAGTATTTT. The chain links TRBV19 to TRBJ2-3; 9 bases agree with TRBD2. The CDR3 is 17 residues long. The germline CDR1 and CDR2 sequences are LNHDA and SQIVND (reference sequence). V shed 2 bases and J 0 bases; nucleotides not matched to a gene: 6.

The chain carries TRBV5-1 and TRBJ1-1; unclear D gene. The V gene's germline CDR1 is SGHRS and CDR2 YFSETQ. V was cut by 1 base and J by 0 bases, with 10 bases left in between. This CDR3 region has 15 residues. The CDR3 DNA sequence: TGCGCCAGCAGCTTGACCGCAGGCTTGAACACTGAAGCTTTCTTT. Translating gives CASSLTAGLNTEAFF.